The rows below give T cell receptor beta chains drawn from one sample of a study of post-analysis software for immune sequencing data. One entry per CDR3 protein results from TCRdb running MiXCR on the PCR reads. The sample yields hundreds of thousands of distinct CDR3 sequences, 25% to 30% seen once. Material: blood. These receptors were taken from a girl under 18 with multiple sclerosis. The CDR3 runs from the conserved cysteine through the conserved F or W. The D gene is left open where the match is weak. The size entry is marked missing in some rows and otherwise reads once, few, many or a size class.

clone_size,d_call,j_call,v_call,cdr3_nt,cdr3_aa
few,TRBD2,TRBJ2-1,TRBV20-1,TGCAGTGCTTCTCAGACTAGCGGGAGGGTCAATGAGCAGTTCTTC,CSASQTSGRVNEQFF
few,.,TRBJ2-5,TRBV29-1,TGCAGCGTTTCACCCTCCGCGGGAGAGACCCAGTACTTC,CSVSPSAGETQYF
.,.,TRBJ2-1,TRBV28,TGTGCCGCACGAAAAGGGCCCTCCTACAATGAGCAGTTCTTC,CAARKGPSYNEQFF
.,.,TRBJ1-6,TRBV9,TGTGCCAGCAGCGGAGACGGAGCCTATTCACCCCTCCACTTT,CASSGDGAYSPLHF
many,TRBD2,TRBJ2-5,TRBV7-7,TGTGCTAGCAGCAGCCAGGGACTAGCGGGGGAGACCCAGTACTTC,CASSSQGLAGETQYF
.,.,TRBJ2-2,TRBV6-4,TGTGCCAGCAGTGACCTGCCGGGGGGGGAGCTGTTTTTT,CASSDLPGGELFF
.,TRBD2,TRBJ2-7,TRBV7-9,TGTGCCAGCACCGGCAGCGGGAGGAGGTCCTACGAGCAGTACTTC,CASTGSGRRSYEQYF
.,.,TRBJ2-4,TRBV11-1,TGTGCCAGCAGCATGAGGGGGGGCAAAAACATTCAGTACTTC,CASSMRGGKNIQYF
once,TRBD1,TRBJ1-6,TRBV4-3,TGCGCCAGCAGCCAAAAGACAGGGAGCTCCTATAATTCACCCCTCCGCTTT,CASSQKTGSSYNSPLRF
.,.,TRBJ2-3,TRBV4-3,TGCGCCAGCAGCCAAGCAGGGCAGGGGGATACGCAGTATTTT,CASSQAGQGDTQYF
few,TRBD2,TRBJ2-1,TRBV20-1,TGCAGTGCAGCATCGCTCACGGGAGGTAGGAATGAGCAGTTCTTC,CSAASLTGGRNEQFF
.,.,TRBJ2-7,TRBV6-6,TGTGCCAGCAGAATAGCACAGGGACCCCACGAGCAGTACTTC,CASRIAQGPHEQYF
.,.,TRBJ1-1,TRBV3-1,TGTGCCAGCAGCGAATGGGGTGAAGCTTTCTTT,CASSEWGEAFF
many,.,TRBJ2-5,TRBV10-3,TGTGCCATCAGCCGGGACGTATCCCAAGAGACCCAGTACTTC,CAISRDVSQETQYF
.,TRBD2,TRBJ2-1,TRBV7-9,TGTGCCAGCAGCCCCTGGGTAGCGGGAGGTTACAATGAGCAGTTCTTC,CASSPWVAGGYNEQFF
.,.,TRBJ1-3,TRBV12-3/TRBV12-4,TGTGCCAGCAGTTCGGGCCGACGGGCTGGAAACACCATATATTTT,CASSSGRRAGNTIYF
few,TRBD2,TRBJ2-1,TRBV7-2,TGTGCCAGCAGTCACGGGCTAGCGGGAGGAAAGAATGAGCAGTTCTTC,CASSHGLAGGKNEQFF
many,.,TRBJ2-5,TRBV5-5,TGTGCCAGCAGCTTGGCATCGGGGGGCGCGGGTGTCGGGACCCAGTACTTC,CASSLASGGAGVGTQYF
few,TRBD2,TRBJ2-1,TRBV20-1,TGCAGTGCTAGAAAGACTAGCGGGAGTTTTTCCTACAATGAGCAGTTCTTC,CSARKTSGSFSYNEQFF
few,TRBD1,TRBJ1-2,TRBV10-3,TGTGCCACCCCCTTGGGACAGGGGCATGGCTACACCTTC,CATPLGQGHGYTF
many,.,TRBJ2-1,TRBV29-1,TGCAGCGTTGGTTGGGACACTTACAATGAGCAGTTCTTC,CSVGWDTYNEQFF
.,TRBD2,TRBJ2-1,TRBV11-2,TGTGCCAGCAGCGCAGATACTAGCGGGGGGCATGAGCAGTTCTTC,CASSADTSGGHEQFF
few,TRBD1,TRBJ2-3,TRBV7-2,TGTGCCAGCAGCTTCACCCGGGACAGGGGCACAGATACGCAGTATTTT,CASSFTRDRGTDTQYF
few,TRBD1,TRBJ2-1,TRBV29-1,TGCAGCGTCCTCCCCGTCCTGAGGACAGGGGGCGCCTACAATGAGCAGTTCTTC,CSVLPVLRTGGAYNEQFF
.,TRBD2,TRBJ2-5,TRBV9,TGTGCCAGCAGCCGGACTAGCGGGCCCCAGTACTTC,CASSRTSGPQYF
.,.,TRBJ1-5,TRBV20-1,TGCAGTGCTAGGAAGGGACAGCCCCAGCATTTT,CSARKGQPQHF
.,.,TRBJ2-5,TRBV29-1,TGCAGCGTGCTCTGTGGAGAGACCCAGTACTTC,CSVLCGETQYF
.,.,TRBJ2-3,TRBV4-1,TGCGCCAGCAGCCAAGTGGCAGGGACTTTCACAGATACGCAGTATTTT,CASSQVAGTFTDTQYF
.,.,TRBJ1-3,TRBV12-3/TRBV12-4,TGTGCCAGCAGTCTCGGGACTGCTGGAAACACCATATATTTT,CASSLGTAGNTIYF